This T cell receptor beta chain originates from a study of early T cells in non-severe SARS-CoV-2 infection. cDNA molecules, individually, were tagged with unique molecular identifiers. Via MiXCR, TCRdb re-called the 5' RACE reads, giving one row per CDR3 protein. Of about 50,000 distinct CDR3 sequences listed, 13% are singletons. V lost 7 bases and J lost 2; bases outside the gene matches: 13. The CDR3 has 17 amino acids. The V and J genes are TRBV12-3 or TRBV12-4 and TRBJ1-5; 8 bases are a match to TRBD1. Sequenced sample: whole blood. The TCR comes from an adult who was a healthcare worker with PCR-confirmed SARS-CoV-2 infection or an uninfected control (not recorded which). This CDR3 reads CASTLRGTGRGNQPQHF. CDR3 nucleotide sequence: TGTGCCAGCACTCTAAGGGGGACAGGTAGAGGCAATCAGCCCCAGCATTTT.